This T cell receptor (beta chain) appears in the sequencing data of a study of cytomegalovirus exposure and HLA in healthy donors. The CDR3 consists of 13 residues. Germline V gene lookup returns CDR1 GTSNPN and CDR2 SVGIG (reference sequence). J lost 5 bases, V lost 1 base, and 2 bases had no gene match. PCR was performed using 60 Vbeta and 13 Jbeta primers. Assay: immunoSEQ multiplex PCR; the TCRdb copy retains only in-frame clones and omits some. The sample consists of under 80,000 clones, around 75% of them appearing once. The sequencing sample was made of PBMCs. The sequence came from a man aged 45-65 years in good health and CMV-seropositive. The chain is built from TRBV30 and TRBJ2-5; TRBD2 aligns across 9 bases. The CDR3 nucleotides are TGTGCCTGGAGTGGGCGGGGGGGGGAGACCCAGTACTTC. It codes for CAWSGRGGETQYF.